These 29 T cell receptor beta chains came from one sample sequenced in a study of blood T cells in healthy people across ages. Together with a sample-barcoded 5' primer, a J-beta primer mix was included in a second PCR lasting about 6 to 11 cycles. TCRdb called the 5' RACE reads again in MiXCR, with one record for every CDR3 protein. The sample carries about 690,000 distinct CDR3 sequences, around 38% recorded once. The sequencing input was blood. These receptors came from an elderly man in good health.

CDR3 bases: TGTGCCAGCAGCTTTCAGGGACTAGTGTACAATGAGCAGTACTTC. This gives the protein CASSFQGLVYNEQYF. The chain uses TRBV7-8 and TRBJ2-5, with TRBD2 matching 8 bases. Germline CDR1 and CDR2: SGHVS and FQNEAQ. This CDR3 is built from 15 residues. V lost 3 bases and J lost 11; bases outside the gene matches: 14.

In the case of this clonotype: At one of its ends the junction is not consistent with the germline gene, which may arise from a read error. This rearrangement joins TRBV20-1 to TRBJ2-6; perhaps TRBD2 as D (5 bases). This CDR3 spans 13 amino acids. The germline CDR1 and CDR2 sequences are DFQATT and SNEGSKA (reference sequence). The CDR3 nucleotides are TGTGAGGACTTCCTCTCTGGGGCCAACGTCCTGACTTTC. It translates to CEDFLSGANVLTF.

J is TRBJ2-6 and V is TRBV30, with unresolved D. CDR1 is GTSNPN, CDR2 SVGIG, per germline (reference sequence). Trimming removed 5 bases from V and 4 bases from J, with 6 bases in between. The CDR3 has 12 amino acids. CDR3 amino acids: CAWGPGANVLTF. CDR3 bases: TGTGCCTGGGGGCCCGGGGCCAACGTCCTGACTTTC.

The rearrangement uses TRBV6-2 or TRBV6-3 and TRBJ2-7; D may be TRBD1 (6 bases). The germline V gene has CDR1 MNHEY and CDR2 SVGEGT. Trimming cost V 3 bases and J 7 bases, with 16 bases left between them. This CDR3 has 14 amino acids. The CDR3 region has the DNA TGTGCCAGCAGTTATGGGGGCTCCTACAATGAGCAGTACTTC. It codes for CASSYGGSYNEQYF.

The chain links TRBV20-1 to TRBJ1-4; tentatively, D is TRBD1 (5 bases). CDR1 is DFQATT and CDR2 is SNEGSKA in the germline V gene (reference sequence). The CDR3 is made up of 12 amino acids. V shed 6 bases and J shed 7 bases, with 12 bases lying between them. CDR3 in amino acids: CSAHGGGEKLFF. CDR3 nucleotides: TGCAGTGCCCATGGGGGGGGTGAAAAACTGTTTTTT.

The V and J genes are TRBV24-1 and TRBJ2-1; 7 nucleotides match TRBD2. V was pared by 3 bases and J by 1 base, with 8 bases of the junction left unmatched. This CDR3 has 17 amino acids. CDR1 and CDR2 from the germline V gene are KGHDR and SFDVKD. In nucleotides, the CDR3 is TGTGCCACCAGTGATCCGAGCGGGGAGCGGTCCTACAATGAGCAGTTCTTC. Its translation: CATSDPSGERSYNEQFF.

This clonotype was seen more than once but under ten times. The J gene is TRBJ2-7, the V gene TRBV4-3, with 7 bases aligning to TRBD1. The CDR3 sequence is 14 residues long. In germline, CDR1 is LGHNA, CDR2 YSLEER. The V and J ends lost 4 bases and 4 bases, in that order; junction bases with no gene match: 7. The CDR3 region is CASSPDPTGYEQYF. In DNA form, the CDR3 reads TGCGCCAGCAGCCCTGACCCGACAGGGTACGAGCAGTACTTC.

This clonotype was detected only once. This sequence joins TRBV20-1 and TRBJ2-3; 9 bases are a match to TRBD1. Germline-derived CDR1 and CDR2 are DFQATT and SNEGSKA (reference sequence). The CDR3 length is 12 residues. V lost 8 bases and J lost 6; bases outside the gene matches: 6. The CDR3 DNA reads as TGCAGTACGGGGGACAGGGTTGATACGCAGTATTTT. Protein: CSTGDRVDTQYF.

The chain has TRBV6-5 and TRBJ2-7, with 9 nucleotides matching TRBD1. The trim removed 4 bases at V and 0 bases at J, leaving 7 bases unmatched. The V gene's germline CDR1 is MNHEY and CDR2 SVGAGI. The CDR3 totals 16 residues. The CDR3 coding sequence is TGTGCCAGCAGTTCCCCAGGGACAGGGAACTCCTACGAGCAGTACTTC. Translation: CASSSPGTGNSYEQYF.

V is TRBV7-9 and J is TRBJ2-5; D uncertain. V lost 2 bases to trimming and J lost 5 bases, with 12 bases between them. The CDR3 is 14 amino acids. The germline V gene encodes CDR1 SEHNR and CDR2 FQNEAQ (reference sequence). DNA of the CDR3: TGTGCCAGCAGCTTATCCATCAGTGGGGAGACCCAGTACTTC. It encodes CASSLSISGETQYF.

To note about this clonotype: A much larger clone differs by one base, so this may be a read error. The chain combines TRBV7-6 with TRBJ1-4; D unclear. The CDR3 has 14 residues. Germline V CDR1 and CDR2: SGHVS, FNYEAQ. Trimming removed 2 bases from V and 0 bases from J, with 4 bases in between. The CDR3, as DNA: TGTGCCAGCAGCTTACAATCAACTAATGAAAAACTGTTTTTT. Protein product: CASSLQSTNEKLFF.

V and J are TRBV24-1 and TRBJ2-1; D is possibly TRBD1 or TRBD2 (5 bases each). The CDR3 is 14 amino acids. Germline assignment: CDR1 KGHDR and CDR2 SFDVKD. The V and J ends lost 7 bases and 2 bases respectively, with 11 bases between them. CDR3 in DNA: TGTGCCACCAGCCGGGACGGAGCCTACAATGAGCAGTTCTTC. Translation: CATSRDGAYNEQFF.

The rearrangement uses TRBV6-1 and TRBJ1-5, with D perhaps matching TRBD1 (5 bases). The CDR3 is 15 residues long. V was pared by 5 bases and J by 5 bases, with 16 bases between. Germline V gives CDR1 MNHNS, CDR2 SASEGT. The CDR3 nucleotides are TGTGCCAGCAGTATGGGGGGTTCAAGGGATCAGCCCCAGCATTTT. Its protein product is CASSMGGSRDQPQHF.

This clonotype was picked up a small number of times. CDR3 coding DNA: TGTGCCACCAGCAACCTAGCTGGAGGCGAAACCCAGTACTTC. It specifies CATSNLAGGETQYF. The chain combines TRBV15 with TRBJ2-5; D may be TRBD2 (5 bases). The germline gives CDR1 LNHNV, CDR2 YYDKDF (reference sequence). V lost 4 bases to trimming and J lost 8 bases, with 17 bases between them. The CDR3 covers 14 residues.

The CDR3 reads CSVLFRGGNTEAFF. DNA for the CDR3: TGCAGCGTACTGTTCCGGGGTGGGAACACTGAAGCTTTCTTT. The chain recombines TRBV29-1 with TRBJ1-1; D call uncertain. The CDR3 has 14 residues. Trimming left V 6 bases short and J 1 base short, with 15 bases between. In germline, CDR1 is SQVTM, CDR2 ANQGSEA.

The CDR3 DNA reads as TGCAGCGTTGAAGAGGGGATAGGGAACACCGGGGAGCTGTTTTTT. This encodes CSVEEGIGNTGELFF. The chain has TRBV29-1 and TRBJ2-2; D gene ambiguous. The CDR3 has 15 amino acids. V was shortened by 0 bases and J by 1 base, with 9 bases between the two germline ends. Germline V gene sequence: CDR1 SQVTM, CDR2 ANQGSEA.

There are a few counts of this clonotype. The chain carries TRBV7-9 and TRBJ2-1; TRBD2 matches 9 bases. With V trimmed by 2 bases and J by 7 bases, 9 bases remained unmatched. The CDR3 has 16 residues. Per the germline V gene, CDR1 is SEHNR and CDR2 is FQNEAQ (reference sequence). The CDR3 nucleotides read TGTGCCAGCAGCTTAAGAGGCGGGAGGGCCAGGAATGAGCAGTTCTTC. Translation: CASSLRGGRARNEQFF. Full variable domain (rest looked up from reference TRBV7-9 and TRBJ2-1): DTGVSQNPRHKITKRGQNVTFRCDPISEHNRLYWYRQTLGQGPEFLTYFQNEAQLEKSRLLSDRFSAERPKGSFSTLEIQRTEQGDSAMYLCASSLRGGRARNEQFFGPGTRLTVL.

The genes are TRBV6-5 and TRBJ2-1; D is tentatively TRBD1 or TRBD2 (6 bases each). The CDR3 contains 16 residues. V lost 0 bases to trimming and J lost 5 bases, with 14 bases between them. CDR1 is MNHEY and CDR2 is SVGAGI in the germline V gene. CDR3 loop: CASSYSKGGYNNEQFF. The CDR3 DNA reads TGTGCCAGCAGTTACTCGAAGGGGGGTTATAACAATGAGCAGTTCTTC.

The chain has TRBV5-6 and TRBJ2-7; D gene unclear. The CDR3 contains 14 residues. V was cut by 4 bases and J by 2 bases, with 13 bases left in between. The germline CDR1 and CDR2 sequences are SGHDT and YYEEEE. The CDR3 nucleotides read TGTGCCAGCAGCGTGGGTCCAGCTACCTACGAGCAGTACTTC. Translated: CASSVGPATYEQYF.

The V gene is TRBV6-2 or TRBV6-3, the J gene TRBJ2-1, with D unresolved. V gave up 4 bases and J gave up 9 bases, with 10 bases separating them. Germline V gives CDR1 MNHEY, CDR2 SVGEGT. This CDR3 has 12 amino acids. The CDR3 nucleotides read TGTGCCAGCAGTTTCCAACTGGGTGAGCAGTTCTTC. Its protein is CASSFQLGEQFF.

The J gene is TRBJ1-4, the V gene TRBV2; D may be TRBD1 (5 bases). CDR1 and CDR2 (germline): SNHLY, FYNNEI. There are 16 residues in the CDR3. With 7 bases removed from V and 8 bases from J, the gap between germline ends came to 23 bases. Here the CDR3 reads CASKRDIGAASEKLFF. Here the CDR3 DNA reads TGTGCCAGCAAACGAGATATTGGGGCAGCCTCCGAAAAACTGTTTTTT.

This clonotype was picked up a small number of times. The chain recombines TRBV20-1 with TRBJ2-5; 9 bases fit TRBD1. There are 14 residues in the CDR3. Germline V gene data show CDR1 as DFQATT and CDR2 as SNEGSKA (reference sequence). Trimming took 3 bases from V and 4 from J; bases not matched to a gene: 6. The CDR3 spells CSASPGTGIETQYF. CDR3 coding DNA: TGCAGTGCTAGTCCCGGGACAGGGATAGAGACCCAGTACTTC.

The chain links TRBV11-2 to TRBJ2-1; no definite D call. Trimming shortened V by 6 bases and J by 2 bases, and 8 bases separated the two germline ends. The CDR3 has 13 amino acids. CDR1 is SGHAT and CDR2 is FQNNGV in the germline V gene. CDR3: CASRRVPYNEQFF. The CDR3 DNA follows: TGTGCCAGCAGAAGGGTCCCCTACAATGAGCAGTTCTTC.

This clonotype has a handful of counts. This rearrangement joins TRBV6-2 or TRBV6-3 to TRBJ2-7; tentatively, D is TRBD2 (5 bases). V shed 6 bases and J shed 4 bases, with 16 bases lying between them. Germline V gene lookup returns CDR1 MNHEY and CDR2 SVGEGT. The CDR3 consists of 14 residues. The CDR3 DNA sequence: TGTGCCAGCAGGGAGACGGTTGGGAGATACGAGCAGTACTTC. The encoded protein is CASRETVGRYEQYF.

This sequence joins TRBV7-6 and TRBJ1-5, with D maybe TRBD1 (5 bases). V shed 5 bases and J shed 4 bases, with 15 bases lying between them. In germline, CDR1 is SGHVS, CDR2 FNYEAQ. The CDR3 is 15 residues long. The CDR3 coding sequence is TGTGCCAGCAGCCCGATGGGGGGATCGAATCAGCCCCAGCATTTT. This sequence encodes CASSPMGGSNQPQHF.

This clonotype was found a few times. The chain links TRBV7-9 to TRBJ1-5; D is possibly TRBD1 (5 bases). The CDR3 totals 16 residues. Trimming cost V 5 bases and J 1 base, with 15 bases left between them. The germline gives CDR1 SEHNR, CDR2 FQNEAQ (reference sequence). The CDR3 region is CASSLEVGVSNQPQHF. CDR3 nucleotide sequence: TGTGCCAGCAGCCTCGAAGTGGGGGTGAGCAATCAGCCCCAGCATTTT. The full variable domain, completed using reference TRBV7-9 and TRBJ1-5, is DTGVSQNPRHKITKRGQNVTFRCDPISEHNRLYWYRQTLGQGPEFLTYFQNEAQLEKSRLLSDRFSAERPKGSFSTLEIQRTEQGDSAMYLCASSLEVGVSNQPQHFGDGTRLSIL.

In the case of this clonotype: Germline is not matched at one junction end, which may reflect a read error. The V gene is TRBV7-2, the J gene TRBJ2-3, with TRBD1 identical over 8 bases. This CDR3 contains 15 residues. Germline CDR1 is SGHTA and CDR2 is FQGNSA. CDR3 bases: TGTGCCAGCTGCTTGCATGACAGGGGCGCAGATACGCAGTATTTT. This sequence encodes CASCLHDRGADTQYF.

This chain joins TRBV18 and TRBJ2-1; 7 nucleotides match TRBD1. The CDR3 contains 13 residues. The trim removed 8 bases at V and 5 bases at J, leaving 6 bases unmatched. Looked up from germline, CDR1 is KGHSH and CDR2 is LQKENI. CDR3 sequence (DNA): TGTGCCAGCCAAGGGGACAGAAACAATGAGCAGTTCTTC. As protein: CASQGDRNNEQFF.

The CDR3 bases are TGTGCCAGCAGCCCGAAGGCCGCAAGCACAGATACGCAGTATTTT. This translates into CASSPKAASTDTQYF. V gene TRBV11-3 combines with J gene TRBJ2-3; D call uncertain. The CDR3 runs 15 residues. Trimming pared 5 bases from V and 0 bases from J, leaving 12 bases between. The germline V gene has CDR1 SGHNT and CDR2 YENEEA.